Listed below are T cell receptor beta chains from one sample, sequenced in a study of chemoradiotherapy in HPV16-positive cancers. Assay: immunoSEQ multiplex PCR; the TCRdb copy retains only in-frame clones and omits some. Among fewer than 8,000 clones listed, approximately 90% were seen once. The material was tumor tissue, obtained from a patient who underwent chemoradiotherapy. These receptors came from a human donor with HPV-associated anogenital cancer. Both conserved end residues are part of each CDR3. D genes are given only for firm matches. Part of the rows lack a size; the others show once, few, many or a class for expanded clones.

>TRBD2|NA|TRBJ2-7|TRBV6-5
CASSYLGEGYEQYF
TGTGCCAGCAGTTACCTGGGGGAGGGCTACGAGCAGTACTTC
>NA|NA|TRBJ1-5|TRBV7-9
CASSLSIQGGPQHF
TGTGCCAGCAGCTTATCGATCCAGGGAGGGCCCCAGCATTTT
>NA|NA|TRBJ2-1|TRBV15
CATSRKLHRAYNEQFF
TGTGCCACCAGCAGAAAACTTCACAGGGCCTACAATGAGCAGTTCTTC
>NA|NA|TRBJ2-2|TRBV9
CASSDSGTPNTGELFF
TGTGCCAGCAGTGACTCCGGGACACCGAACACCGGGGAGCTGTTTTTT
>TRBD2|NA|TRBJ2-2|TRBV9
CASSVWVAGPTGELFF
TGTGCCAGCAGCGTATGGGTAGCGGGACCCACCGGGGAGCTGTTTTTT
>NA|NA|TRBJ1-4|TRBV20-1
CSARSYEKLFF
TGCAGTGCTAGAAGCTATGAAAAACTGTTTTTT
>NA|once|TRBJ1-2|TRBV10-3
CAISESGYTGYTF
TGTGCCATCAGTGAGTCAGGTTATACGGGCTACACCTTC
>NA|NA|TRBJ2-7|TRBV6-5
CASSIGNEQYF
TGTGCCAGCAGTATTGGGAACGAGCAGTACTTC
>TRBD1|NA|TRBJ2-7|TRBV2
CASSSGQGSYEQYF
TGTGCCAGCAGCTCGGGACAGGGTTCCTACGAGCAGTACTTC
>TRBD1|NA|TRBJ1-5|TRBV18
CASSPGQGARNQPQHF
TGTGCCAGCTCACCAGGACAGGGGGCCCGGAATCAGCCCCAGCATTTT
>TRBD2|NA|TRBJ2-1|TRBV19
CASSIVAGGWNEQFF
TGTGCCAGTAGTATAGTAGCGGGGGGGTGGAATGAGCAGTTCTTC
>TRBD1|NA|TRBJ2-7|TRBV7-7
CASSPGQGRYEQYF
TGTGCTAGCAGCCCGGGACAGGGGAGGTACGAGCAGTACTTC
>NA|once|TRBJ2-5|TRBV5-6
CASSLVQSRETQYF
TGTGCCAGCAGCTTGGTTCAGAGCAGGGAGACCCAGTACTTC